The 20 T cell receptor beta chains below all came from one sample that was sequenced in a study of T cell clonotyping in hematopoietic cell transplantation. Data came from immunoSEQ multiplex PCR; TCRdb stores just in-frame clones and leaves some out. This sample has about 3,000 clones, with over 80% found just once. The sample was PBMCs, taken at the time of graft-versus-host disease after allogeneic stem cell transplant. The source is a male patient aged 60-69 years who had an allogeneic stem cell transplant from a related donor, so the T cells may come from the graft donor. Some clones in this sample may be carry-over from other donors' samples.

The chain has TRBV2 and TRBJ2-5; unclear D gene. V gave up 4 bases and J gave up 7 bases, with 16 bases separating them. Germline CDR1 SNHLY, CDR2 FYNNEI. The CDR3 contains 14 residues. This chain's CDR3 is CASSGLDRPMTQYF. DNA of the CDR3: TGTGCCAGCAGTGGACTCGACCGTCCAATGACCCAGTACTTC.

This chain joins TRBV5-1 and TRBJ2-5; possibly TRBD2 for D (6 bases). This CDR3 has 15 residues. Per germline, CDR1 SGHRS and CDR2 YFSETQ. Trimming stripped 0 bases from V and 7 bases from J, with 16 bases between. The CDR3: CASSLGLARGGTQYF. The CDR3 DNA is TGCGCCAGCAGCTTGGGCCTAGCGCGGGGCGGGACCCAGTACTTC. Filled out from reference TRBV5-1 and TRBJ2-5, the complete variable domain reads KAGVTQTPRYLIKTRGQQVTLSCSPISGHRSVSWYQQTPGQGLQFLFEYFSETQRNKGNFPGRFSGRQFSNSRSEMNVSTLELGDSALYLCASSLGLARGGTQYFGPGTRLLVL.

This sequence joins TRBV27 and TRBJ1-2, with D possibly being TRBD1 (5 bases). Trimming stripped 6 bases from V and 0 bases from J, with 11 bases between. CDR1 is MNHEY, CDR2 SMNVEV, per germline (reference sequence). This CDR3 is built from 14 residues. The CDR3 reads CASRRDGSNYGYTF. The CDR3 DNA follows: TGTGCCAGCAGACGGGACGGATCTAACTATGGCTACACCTTC.

V and J are TRBV7-2 and TRBJ1-1; no clear D. The CDR3 covers 13 residues. Germline CDR1 reads SGHTA; CDR2 reads FQGNSA. Trimming took 3 bases from V and 7 from J, leaving 12 bases between them. The CDR3 coding sequence is TGTGCCAGCAGCTTTTCCCTATCGAATGAAGCTTTCTTT. Its translation is CASSFSLSNEAFF.

This chain links TRBV5-4 with TRBJ1-1; possible D gene TRBD1, 5 bases. With 2 bases removed from V and 6 bases from J, the gap between germline ends came to 14 bases. The CDR3 totals 14 residues. CDR1 and CDR2 from the germline V gene are SGHNT and YYREEE (reference sequence). The CDR3 spells CASSFGGVFAEAFF. DNA of the CDR3: TGTGCCAGCAGCTTCGGGGGGGTCTTCGCTGAAGCTTTCTTT.

This chain uses TRBV9 with TRBJ2-7; D is perhaps TRBD1 (6 bases). Trimming pared 0 bases from V and 0 bases from J, leaving 10 bases between. The V gene's germline CDR1 is SGDLS and CDR2 YYNGEE. CDR3 length: 15 residues. CDR3 DNA sequence: TGTGCCAGCAGCGTAGCTAAGGACAGCTCCTACGAGCAGTACTTC. Translation gives CASSVAKDSSYEQYF. The variable domain in full, with the rest retrieved from reference TRBV9 and TRBJ2-7, is DSGVTQTPKHLITATGQRVTLRCSPRSGDLSVYWYQQSLDQGLQFLIQYYNGEERAKGNILERFSAQQFPDLHSELNLSSLELGDSALYFCASSVAKDSSYEQYFGPGTRLTVT.

Only one count was recorded for this clone. V is TRBV7-2 and J is TRBJ1-4; possibly TRBD1 for D (6 bases). Germline V gene lookup returns CDR1 SGHTA and CDR2 FQGNSA. The V gene lost 5 bases and the J gene lost 8 bases, with 15 bases spanning the gap. CDR3 length: 14 residues. CDR3 DNA sequence: TGTGCCAGCAGCCCCAGGGGTGAGGGGGAAAAACTGTTTTTT. Translating gives CASSPRGEGEKLFF.

The V gene is TRBV4-3, the J gene TRBJ2-1, with D perhaps TRBD2 (5 bases). Germline CDR1 is LGHNA and CDR2 is YSLEER. V gave up 4 bases and J gave up 8 bases, with 12 bases separating them. The CDR3 consists of 13 residues. CDR3 residues: CASSPQAAHEQFF. The CDR3 DNA sequence: TGCGCCAGCAGCCCACAAGCGGCCCATGAGCAGTTCTTC.

The rearrangement joins TRBV5-1 to TRBJ1-6, with D unclear. The CDR3 is 14 amino acids. The V gene lost 3 bases and the J gene lost 7 bases, with 11 bases spanning the gap. Looked up from germline, CDR1 is SGHRS and CDR2 is YFSETQ. The DNA for the CDR3 is TGCGCCAGCAGCTCAGACAACTACAATTCACCCCTCCACTTT. The encoded protein is CASSSDNYNSPLHF.

V and J are TRBV4-2 and TRBJ1-2; D not certain. Between the trimmed V and J ends, which lost 0 bases and 0 bases, there was a span of 11 bases. This CDR3 is 16 amino acids long. Germline-derived CDR1 and CDR2 are LGHNA and YNFKEQ. The CDR3 DNA sequence: TGTGCCAGCAGCCAAGATACCGAGGAAGCTAACTATGGCTACACCTTC. This codes for CASSQDTEEANYGYTF.

This chain uses TRBV29-1 with TRBJ1-1; no reliable D call. The CDR3 is 14 residues long. The germline V and J ends were trimmed by 3 bases and 2 bases, with 13 bases remaining between them. Germline V gives CDR1 SQVTM, CDR2 ANQGSEA. In DNA form, the CDR3 reads TGCAGCGTTGATGCGTTGGCCCTAAACACTGAAGCTTTCTTT. This gives the protein CSVDALALNTEAFF. Looking up the rest from reference TRBV29-1 and TRBJ1-1 gives the full variable domain: SAVISQKPSRDICQRGTSLTIQCQVDSQVTMMFWYRQQPGQSLTLIATANQGSEATYESGFVIDKFPISRPNLTFSTLTVSNMSPEDSSIYLCSVDALALNTEAFFGQGTRLTVV.

The J gene is TRBJ2-2, the V gene TRBV6-4; D gene ambiguous. Germline V gene data show CDR1 as MRHNA and CDR2 as SNTAGT. CDR3 length equals 12 residues. V dropped 4 bases and J dropped 7 bases, with 7 bases sitting between them. CDR3 region: CASSVAGGELFF. The DNA of the CDR3 is TGTGCCAGCAGTGTCGCAGGCGGGGAGCTGTTTTTT.

This sequence joins TRBV19 and TRBJ1-6; 9 nucleotides match TRBD1. Germline assignment: CDR1 LNHDA and CDR2 SQIVND (reference sequence). The CDR3 length is 15 residues. V shed 4 bases and J 6 bases; nucleotides not matched to a gene: 4. CDR3: CASSTQTGGNSPLHF. The CDR3 DNA reads TGTGCCAGTAGTACCCAGACAGGGGGTAATTCACCCCTCCACTTT.

Here the CDR3 reads CASSPPLNTEAFF. The CDR3 region has the DNA TGTGCCAGCAGCCCCCCTCTAAACACTGAAGCTTTCTTT. The V and J genes are TRBV7-9 and TRBJ1-1; no firm D call. The germline V and J ends were trimmed by 5 bases and 2 bases, with 9 bases remaining between them. The germline CDR1 and CDR2 sequences are SEHNR and FQNEAQ (reference sequence). The CDR3 consists of 13 residues.

The genes are TRBV18 and TRBJ1-1; weak D call: TRBD1 (5 bases). The germline gives CDR1 KGHSH, CDR2 LQKENI. V dropped 3 bases and J dropped 7 bases, with 15 bases sitting between them. CDR3 length: 14 residues. The DNA for the CDR3 is TGTGCCAGCTCACCGGCCACTGGGGGTGGTGAAGCTTTCTTT. This codes for CASSPATGGGEAFF.

The V call is TRBV7-9, the J call TRBJ1-1, with D possibly matching TRBD1 (5 bases). With 11 bases removed from V and 0 bases from J, the gap between germline ends came to 13 bases. Germline V CDR1 and CDR2: SEHNR, FQNEAQ (reference sequence). The CDR3 runs 13 residues. As DNA, the CDR3 is TGTGCCGGACTGGGGCAGATGAACACTGAAGCTTTCTTT. It yields the protein CAGLGQMNTEAFF.

This clone has just a few counts. This chain uses TRBV29-1 with TRBJ2-1, with 9 positions matching TRBD1. V was clipped by 7 bases and J by 7 bases; unmatched bases: 14. CDR1 SQVTM and CDR2 ANQGSEA come from the germline V gene. The CDR3 extends over 15 amino acids. The CDR3 DNA follows: TGCAGCGCAACCTGGGACAGGGAAGTGGATAATGAGCAGTTCTTC. Amino acid sequence: CSATWDREVDNEQFF.

This clone was picked up one time. The chain has TRBV5-1 and TRBJ1-1; TRBD1 matches 7 bases. The junction had 4 bases not matched to a gene; V was cut back by 1 base and J by 1 base. CDR1 and CDR2 from the germline V gene are SGHRS and YFSETQ. CDR3 length equals 15 residues. This CDR3 is CASSLPGTANTEAFF. The CDR3 DNA reads TGCGCCAGCAGCTTGCCCGGGACAGCGAACACTGAAGCTTTCTTT.

This clone has only one observation. The rearrangement joins TRBV5-4 to TRBJ1-1; possibly TRBD1 for D (6 bases). Trimming left V 8 bases short and J 0 bases short, with 14 bases between. The CDR3 contains 14 residues. Germline V lookup: CDR1 SGHNT, CDR2 YYREEE (reference sequence). CDR3 loop: CASQRGGMNTEAFF. The CDR3 nucleotides are TGTGCCAGTCAGCGAGGGGGAATGAACACTGAAGCTTTCTTT.

This clone appeared once. V gene TRBV7-2 combines with J gene TRBJ1-1; D is uncertain. Per germline, CDR1 SGHTA and CDR2 FQGNSA. There are 15 residues in the CDR3. The V gene lost 5 bases and the J gene lost 0 bases, with 13 bases spanning the gap. CDR3 DNA: TGTGCCAGCAGCCGACAAAACCAAATGAACACTGAAGCTTTCTTT. It is translated as CASSRQNQMNTEAFF.